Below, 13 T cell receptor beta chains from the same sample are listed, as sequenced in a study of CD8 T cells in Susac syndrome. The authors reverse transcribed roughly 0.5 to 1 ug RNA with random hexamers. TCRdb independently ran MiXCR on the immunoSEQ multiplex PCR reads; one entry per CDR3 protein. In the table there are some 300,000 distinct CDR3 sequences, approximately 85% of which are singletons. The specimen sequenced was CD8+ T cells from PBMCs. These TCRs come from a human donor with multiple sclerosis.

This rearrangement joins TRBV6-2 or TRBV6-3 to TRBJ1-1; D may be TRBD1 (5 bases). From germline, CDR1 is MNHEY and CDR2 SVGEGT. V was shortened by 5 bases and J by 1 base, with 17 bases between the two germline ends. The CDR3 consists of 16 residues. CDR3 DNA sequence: TGTGCCAGCAGTCAAACAGGTGTTTGGGGGAACACTGAAGCTTTCTTT. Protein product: CASSQTGVWGNTEAFF.

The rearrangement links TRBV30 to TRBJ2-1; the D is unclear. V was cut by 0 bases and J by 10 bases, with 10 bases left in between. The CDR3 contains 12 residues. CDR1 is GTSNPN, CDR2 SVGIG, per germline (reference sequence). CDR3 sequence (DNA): TGTGCCTGGAGTGTATTGACGGAGGAGCAGTTCTTC. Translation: CAWSVLTEEQFF.

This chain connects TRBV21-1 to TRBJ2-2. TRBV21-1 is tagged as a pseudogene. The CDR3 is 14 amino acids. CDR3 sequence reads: CARRQRSNTGELFF. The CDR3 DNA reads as TGTGCCAGAAGACAGCGGTCGAACACCGGGGAGCTGTTTTTT.

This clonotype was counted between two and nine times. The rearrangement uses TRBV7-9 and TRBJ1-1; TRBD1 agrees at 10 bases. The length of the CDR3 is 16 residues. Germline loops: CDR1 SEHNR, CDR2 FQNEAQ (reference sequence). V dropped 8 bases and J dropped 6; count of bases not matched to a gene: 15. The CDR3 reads CASCHPGQGLGAEAFF. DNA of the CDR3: TGTGCCAGCTGCCACCCGGGACAGGGGTTGGGCGCTGAAGCTTTCTTT.

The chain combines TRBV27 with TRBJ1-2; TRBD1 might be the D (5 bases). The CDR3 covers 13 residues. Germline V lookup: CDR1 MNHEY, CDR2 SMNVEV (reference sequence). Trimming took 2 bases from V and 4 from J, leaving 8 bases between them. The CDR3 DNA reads TGTGCCAGCAGTTTAGGGCAGGGCTATGGCTACACCTTC. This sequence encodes CASSLGQGYGYTF.

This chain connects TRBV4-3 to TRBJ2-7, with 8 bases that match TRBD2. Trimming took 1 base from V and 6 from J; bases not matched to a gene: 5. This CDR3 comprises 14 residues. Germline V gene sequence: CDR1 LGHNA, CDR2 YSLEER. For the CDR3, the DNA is TGCGCCAGCAGCCAAGTCGTAACTAGCGGCGAGCAGTACTTC. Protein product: CASSQVVTSGEQYF.

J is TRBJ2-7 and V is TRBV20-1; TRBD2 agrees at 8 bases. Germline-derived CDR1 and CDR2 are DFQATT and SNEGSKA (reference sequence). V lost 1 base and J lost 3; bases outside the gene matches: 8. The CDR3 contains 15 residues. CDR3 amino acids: CSARGGGLVLYEQYF. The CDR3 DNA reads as TGCAGTGCTAGAGGGGGGGGACTAGTCCTCTACGAGCAGTACTTC.

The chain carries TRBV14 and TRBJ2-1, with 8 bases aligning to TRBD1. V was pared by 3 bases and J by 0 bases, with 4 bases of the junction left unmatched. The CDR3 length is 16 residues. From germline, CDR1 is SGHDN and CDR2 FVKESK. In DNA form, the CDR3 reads TGTGCCAGCAGCCATGATACAGGGGGCTCCTACAATGAGCAGTTCTTC. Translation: CASSHDTGGSYNEQFF.

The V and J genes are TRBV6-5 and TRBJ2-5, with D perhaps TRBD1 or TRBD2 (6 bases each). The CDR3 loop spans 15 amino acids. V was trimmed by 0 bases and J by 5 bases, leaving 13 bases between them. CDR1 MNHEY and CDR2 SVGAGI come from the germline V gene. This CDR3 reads CASSYSGGSHETQYF. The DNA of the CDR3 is TGTGCCAGCAGTTACTCGGGGGGCTCTCACGAGACCCAGTACTTC.

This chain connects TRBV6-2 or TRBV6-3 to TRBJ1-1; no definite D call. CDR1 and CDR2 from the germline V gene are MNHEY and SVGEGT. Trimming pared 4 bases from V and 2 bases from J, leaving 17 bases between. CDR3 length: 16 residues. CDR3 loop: CASSWGVRAPNTEAFF. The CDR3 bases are TGTGCCAGCAGTTGGGGAGTCCGGGCCCCAAACACTGAAGCTTTCTTT.

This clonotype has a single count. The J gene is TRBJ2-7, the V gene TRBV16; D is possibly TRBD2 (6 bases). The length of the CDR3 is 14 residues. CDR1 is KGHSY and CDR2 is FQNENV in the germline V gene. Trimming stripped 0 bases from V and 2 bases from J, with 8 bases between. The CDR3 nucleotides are TGTGCCAGCAGCCAATCGCCGGGGGCCTACGAGCAGTACTTC. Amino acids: CASSQSPGAYEQYF.

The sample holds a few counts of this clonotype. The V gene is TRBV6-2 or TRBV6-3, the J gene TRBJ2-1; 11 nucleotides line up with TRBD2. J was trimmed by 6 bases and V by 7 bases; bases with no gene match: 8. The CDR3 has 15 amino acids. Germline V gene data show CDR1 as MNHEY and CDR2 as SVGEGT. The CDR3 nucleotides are TGTGCCAGCAAAGTAGCGGGAGGGCCAGGCAATGAGCAGTTCTTC. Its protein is CASKVAGGPGNEQFF.

CDR3 bases: TGTGCCAGCACCCCTTGGGGGTCTTCCACTGAAGCTTTCTTT. Amino acids: CASTPWGSSTEAFF. V usage is TRBV28 and J usage is TRBJ1-1; a weak D match, TRBD1 (5 bases). Per the germline V gene, CDR1 is MDHEN and CDR2 is SYDVKM. V gave up 7 bases and J gave up 4 bases, with 16 bases separating them. The CDR3 loop spans 14 amino acids.